This is a list of T cell receptor beta chains from one sample in a study of blood T cell repertoires in COVID-19. The assay was immunoSEQ multiplex PCR, and TCRdb's table has in-frame clones only and misses some. The sample carries about 260,000 clones, 90% recorded once. Sequencing was performed on PBMCs or T cells enriched from blood (not recorded which). These receptor sequences come from a woman aged 25 to 45 with acute COVID-19. Both conserved end residues are part of each CDR3. The order of the fields is clone size, D gene, V gene, J gene, CDR3 DNA, CDR3 protein. A D gene is named only where the DNA matches it firmly. Rows may omit the clone size; those that give it use once, few, many or a size class.

abundance: .; d_gene: TRBD1; v_gene: TRBV18; j_gene: TRBJ2-1; CDR3nt: TGTGCCAGCTCACCTAAGACAGGGGCCCCCTACAATGAGCAGTTCTTC; CDR3aa: CASSPKTGAPYNEQFF
abundance: .; d_gene: .; v_gene: TRBV21-1; j_gene: TRBJ1-2; CDR3nt: TGTGCCAGCAGCAAAGATCAAGGGGGACAGGGAGATAACTATGGCTACACCTTC; CDR3aa: CASSKDQGGQGDNYGYTF
abundance: .; d_gene: TRBD2; v_gene: TRBV5-1; j_gene: TRBJ2-1; CDR3nt: TGCGCCAGCAGCTTGAGTAGCGGGAGGGCCAATGAGCAGTTCTTC; CDR3aa: CASSLSSGRANEQFF
abundance: .; d_gene: TRBD1; v_gene: TRBV29-1; j_gene: TRBJ2-1; CDR3nt: TGCAGCGATGTAGTCGGGACAGGGGGCAATGAGCAGTTCTTC; CDR3aa: CSDVVGTGGNEQFF
abundance: once; d_gene: TRBD1; v_gene: TRBV19; j_gene: TRBJ1-1; CDR3nt: TGTGCCAGTAGTATAGAGGCCAGGGGGCTATCCGAAGCTTTCTTT; CDR3aa: CASSIEARGLSEAFF
abundance: .; d_gene: .; v_gene: TRBV3-1/TRBV3-2; j_gene: TRBJ1-2; CDR3nt: TGTGCCAGCAGCCCTTCCTATGGCTACACCTTC; CDR3aa: CASSPSYGYTF
abundance: once; d_gene: .; v_gene: TRBV27; j_gene: TRBJ1-5; CDR3nt: TGTGCCAGCAGTTTACCCCAAAATCAGCCCCAGCATTTT; CDR3aa: CASSLPQNQPQHF
abundance: .; d_gene: .; v_gene: TRBV5-6; j_gene: TRBJ1-6; CDR3nt: TGTGCCAGCAGCCCACTCCGGACATTAAATTCACCCCTCCACTTT; CDR3aa: CASSPLRTLNSPLHF
abundance: .; d_gene: .; v_gene: TRBV12-3/TRBV12-4; j_gene: TRBJ1-1; CDR3nt: TGTGCCAGCAGTTCAGGAAACACTGAAGCTTTCTTT; CDR3aa: CASSSGNTEAFF
abundance: .; d_gene: .; v_gene: TRBV3-1/TRBV3-2; j_gene: TRBJ1-2; CDR3nt: TGTGCCAGCAGCCAAGCTCCTCTGGACAGCCCCTATGGCTACACCTTC; CDR3aa: CASSQAPLDSPYGYTF
abundance: .; d_gene: .; v_gene: TRBV5-5; j_gene: TRBJ2-7; CDR3nt: TGTGCCAGCAGCTTTCCCGCGGGAAGAGAAGAGCAGTACTTC; CDR3aa: CASSFPAGREEQYF
abundance: .; d_gene: .; v_gene: TRBV19; j_gene: TRBJ1-2; CDR3nt: TGTGCCAGTAGTATGGGACTTCCCTTGGATGGCTACACCTTC; CDR3aa: CASSMGLPLDGYTF
abundance: .; d_gene: .; v_gene: TRBV7-3; j_gene: TRBJ2-3; CDR3nt: TGTGCCAGCAGCTTAGCAGGATTTCGCACAGATACGCAGTATTTT; CDR3aa: CASSLAGFRTDTQYF
abundance: .; d_gene: TRBD1; v_gene: TRBV11-2; j_gene: TRBJ1-6; CDR3nt: TGTGCCAGCAGCTTAGACCCCACAGGGGTAGGTTCACCCCTCCACTTT; CDR3aa: CASSLDPTGVGSPLHF
abundance: .; d_gene: TRBD2; v_gene: TRBV25-1; j_gene: TRBJ2-1; CDR3nt: TGTGCCAGCAGTGGAACAGGGACTAGCGGGTACTACAATGAGCAGTTCTTC; CDR3aa: CASSGTGTSGYYNEQFF
abundance: .; d_gene: .; v_gene: TRBV10-3; j_gene: TRBJ1-2; CDR3nt: TGTGCCATCAGTGAAACTTCCAGGGAACTATATGGCTACACCTTC; CDR3aa: CAISETSRELYGYTF
abundance: .; d_gene: .; v_gene: TRBV5-1; j_gene: TRBJ1-6; CDR3nt: TGCGCCAGCAGCCCTTTCAGCTCCTATAATTCACCCCTCCACTTT; CDR3aa: CASSPFSSYNSPLHF
abundance: .; d_gene: TRBD2; v_gene: TRBV24-1; j_gene: TRBJ2-3; CDR3nt: TGTGCCACCAGTGATAGCGGGATCACAGATACGCAGTATTTT; CDR3aa: CATSDSGITDTQYF
abundance: few; d_gene: .; v_gene: TRBV5-4; j_gene: TRBJ2-2; CDR3nt: TGTGCCAGCAGCATAGATTTAGCGGCCGGGGAGCTGTTTTTT; CDR3aa: CASSIDLAAGELFF
abundance: .; d_gene: .; v_gene: TRBV29-1; j_gene: TRBJ2-1; CDR3nt: TGCAGCGTTGAAGTACAGGACACCCTCTCCTACAATGAGCAGTTCTTC; CDR3aa: CSVEVQDTLSYNEQFF
abundance: .; d_gene: TRBD2; v_gene: TRBV24-1; j_gene: TRBJ2-1; CDR3nt: TGTGCCACCAGTGATTTTGCGACTAGCGGGAGTGAAAATGAGCAGTTCTTC; CDR3aa: CATSDFATSGSENEQFF
abundance: .; d_gene: .; v_gene: TRBV18; j_gene: TRBJ2-7; CDR3nt: TGTGCCAGCTCACCAGATTCCGGCTCCTACGAGCAGTACTTC; CDR3aa: CASSPDSGSYEQYF
abundance: .; d_gene: TRBD1; v_gene: TRBV2; j_gene: TRBJ1-2; CDR3nt: TGTGCCAGCAGTGAACGGGACAGGGGGGCCTATGGCTACACCTTC; CDR3aa: CASSERDRGAYGYTF
abundance: .; d_gene: .; v_gene: TRBV5-1; j_gene: TRBJ1-4; CDR3nt: TGCGCCAGCAGCTTCACTGGGGCGAACAATGAAAAACTGTTTTTT; CDR3aa: CASSFTGANNEKLFF
abundance: .; d_gene: TRBD1; v_gene: TRBV2; j_gene: TRBJ1-1; CDR3nt: TGTGCCAGCATTGCCGGGACAGTTACAGCTTTCTTT; CDR3aa: CASIAGTVTAFF
abundance: once; d_gene: TRBD1; v_gene: TRBV6-5; j_gene: TRBJ1-1; CDR3nt: TGTGCCAGCAGATTACAGGGGGCGCTAACTGAAGCTTTCTTT; CDR3aa: CASRLQGALTEAFF
abundance: .; d_gene: TRBD2; v_gene: TRBV2; j_gene: TRBJ2-5; CDR3nt: TGTGCCAGCAGGACCCGACTAGCGGTAGAGACCCAGTACTTC; CDR3aa: CASRTRLAVETQYF
abundance: once; d_gene: TRBD2; v_gene: TRBV5-1; j_gene: TRBJ2-3; CDR3nt: TGCGCCAGCAGCTTGGCCCTAGCGGGAAGCTCAGATACGCAGTATTTT; CDR3aa: CASSLALAGSSDTQYF
abundance: .; d_gene: .; v_gene: TRBV19; j_gene: TRBJ2-7; CDR3nt: TGTGCCAGGGTCCCCCTAGGTCCCGATACCTACGAGCAGTACTTC; CDR3aa: CARVPLGPDTYEQYF
abundance: once; d_gene: .; v_gene: TRBV18; j_gene: TRBJ2-5; CDR3nt: TGTGCCAGCTCACCCCAGTCTTCGTGGGAGACCCAGTACTTC; CDR3aa: CASSPQSSWETQYF
abundance: .; d_gene: TRBD1; v_gene: TRBV3-1/TRBV3-2; j_gene: TRBJ1-4; CDR3nt: TGTGCCAGCAGCCAAAGGACAGGGGGCGAAAAACTGTTTTTT; CDR3aa: CASSQRTGGEKLFF
abundance: .; d_gene: TRBD1; v_gene: TRBV7-9; j_gene: TRBJ1-4; CDR3nt: TGTGCCAGCAGCAACGGACAGGTCGGAGAAAAACTGTTTTTT; CDR3aa: CASSNGQVGEKLFF
abundance: .; d_gene: .; v_gene: TRBV7-2; j_gene: TRBJ1-2; CDR3nt: TGTGCCAGCAGCCGGGGGTCTTATGGCTACACCTTC; CDR3aa: CASSRGSYGYTF
abundance: .; d_gene: TRBD2; v_gene: TRBV12-3/TRBV12-4; j_gene: TRBJ2-5; CDR3nt: TGTGCCAGCGCCGGACTAGCCTGGGAGACCCAGTACTTC; CDR3aa: CASAGLAWETQYF
abundance: .; d_gene: TRBD2; v_gene: TRBV2; j_gene: TRBJ2-1; CDR3nt: TGTGCCAGCAAACGAACCGGGACTAGCGGGGGGAACTACAATGAGCAGTTCTTC; CDR3aa: CASKRTGTSGGNYNEQFF
abundance: .; d_gene: .; v_gene: TRBV28; j_gene: TRBJ1-1; CDR3nt: TGTGCCAGCAGTCCCGCTACAGGGATTGTACTCACTGAAGCTTTCTTT; CDR3aa: CASSPATGIVLTEAFF
abundance: .; d_gene: .; v_gene: TRBV4-1; j_gene: TRBJ2-1; CDR3nt: TGCGCCAGCAGCCGCGACAATGAGCAGTTCTTC; CDR3aa: CASSRDNEQFF
abundance: .; d_gene: .; v_gene: TRBV28; j_gene: TRBJ2-3; CDR3nt: TGTGCCAGCAGTTTATTCACAGGAGACTCAGATACGCAGTATTTT; CDR3aa: CASSLFTGDSDTQYF
abundance: many; d_gene: TRBD2; v_gene: TRBV5-1; j_gene: TRBJ2-2; CDR3nt: TGCGCCAGCAGCATTTCTAGCGGGCCCACCGGGGAGCTGTTTTTT; CDR3aa: CASSISSGPTGELFF
abundance: .; d_gene: .; v_gene: TRBV27; j_gene: TRBJ2-2; CDR3nt: TGTGCCAGCAGTCTGGACAGCAACACCGGGGAGCTGTTTTTT; CDR3aa: CASSLDSNTGELFF
abundance: .; d_gene: TRBD2; v_gene: TRBV4-2; j_gene: TRBJ2-2; CDR3nt: TGTGCCAGCAGCCAAGGGACTAGCGGGTCGGGCGGGGAGCTGTTTTTT; CDR3aa: CASSQGTSGSGGELFF
abundance: .; d_gene: TRBD2; v_gene: TRBV18; j_gene: TRBJ2-3; CDR3nt: TGTGCCAGCTCACCTCTAGCGGGAGGGCCAGGCACAGATACGCAGTATTTT; CDR3aa: CASSPLAGGPGTDTQYF
abundance: .; d_gene: .; v_gene: TRBV7-2; j_gene: TRBJ2-3; CDR3nt: TGTGCCAGCAGCTCATCGCGGATTAGCACAGATACGCAGTATTTT; CDR3aa: CASSSSRISTDTQYF
abundance: .; d_gene: .; v_gene: TRBV2; j_gene: TRBJ2-1; CDR3nt: TGTGCCAGCGTGATGAGCTCCTACAATGAGCAGTTCTTC; CDR3aa: CASVMSSYNEQFF
abundance: .; d_gene: TRBD1; v_gene: TRBV10-3; j_gene: TRBJ2-1; CDR3nt: TGTGCCATCACTCGGACAGGGGATGAGCAGTTCTTC; CDR3aa: CAITRTGDEQFF
abundance: .; d_gene: TRBD2; v_gene: TRBV3-1/TRBV3-2; j_gene: TRBJ2-7; CDR3nt: TGTGCCAGCAGCCCAATACCGGGACTAGCCTACGAGCAGTACTTC; CDR3aa: CASSPIPGLAYEQYF
abundance: .; d_gene: TRBD2; v_gene: TRBV19; j_gene: TRBJ2-2; CDR3nt: TGTGCCAGTAGTATTCCGGAGACTAGCGGGAGGGCCGGCACCGGGGAGCTGTTTTTT; CDR3aa: CASSIPETSGRAGTGELFF
abundance: .; d_gene: .; v_gene: TRBV10-3; j_gene: TRBJ2-7; CDR3nt: TGTGCCATCAGGGGGGGAGATCCCAGTTTCTACGAGCAGTACTTC; CDR3aa: CAIRGGDPSFYEQYF
abundance: .; d_gene: TRBD1; v_gene: TRBV29-1; j_gene: TRBJ2-5; CDR3nt: TGCAGCGTTGTTACAGGGGGCGTTGAGACCCAGTACTTC; CDR3aa: CSVVTGGVETQYF